This T cell receptor beta chain appears in the sequencing data of a study of blood T cell repertoires in COVID-19. Study-wide context: Samples came from the United States, Italy and Spain, spanning acute and convalescent COVID-19.

The germline CDR1 and CDR2 sequences are LNHDA and SQIVND (reference sequence). After removal of 5 bases from V and 11 bases from J, the junction contained 10 bases not matched to a gene. The length of the CDR3 is 15 residues. This clone was counted once. In the authors' methods: Scientists estimated how many nucleated cells there were by amplifying reference gene primers. The protocol was immunoSEQ multiplex PCR, while the TCRdb copy is restricted to in-frame clones and leaves out a portion. The V and J calls and clone size come from that table; D and trimming were worked out from the DNA. The sample has 95,000 to 100,000 clones; roughly nine tenths are singletons.

The specimen was peripheral blood. The rearrangement joins TRBV19 to TRBJ1-6; TRBD1 agrees at 9 bases. The clonotype originates from a man over 45 with acute or convalescent COVID-19. Here the CDR3 reads CASSSHTGGRTPLHF. CDR3 in DNA: TGTGCCAGTAGTTCCCACACAGGGGGCCGGACACCCCTCCACTTT.